A selection of T cell receptor beta chains follows, all from one sample in a study of cytomegalovirus exposure and HLA in healthy donors. Assay: immunoSEQ multiplex PCR; the TCRdb copy retains only in-frame clones and omits some. Of about 140,000 clones listed, roughly four fifths are singletons. The sample was PBMCs. These receptor sequences come from a man between 35 and 55 years old in good health and CMV-seropositive. Both conserved end residues are part of each CDR3. The order of the fields is clone size, V gene, J gene, CDR3 protein. A row's size may be missing; if present it is once, few, many or a size class.

clone_size: once; v_call: TRBV7-9; j_call: TRBJ1-2; cdr3_aa: CASSFWGGQGAYGYTF
clone_size: .; v_call: TRBV30; j_call: TRBJ2-7; cdr3_aa: CAWSPRTDYEQYF
clone_size: .; v_call: TRBV5-6; j_call: TRBJ2-1; cdr3_aa: CASSLGSGGRYNEQFF
clone_size: .; v_call: TRBV27; j_call: TRBJ1-4; cdr3_aa: CASSSAGINEKLFF
clone_size: .; v_call: TRBV29-1; j_call: TRBJ2-7; cdr3_aa: CSVPRASKSKRYEQYF
clone_size: .; v_call: TRBV30; j_call: TRBJ2-2; cdr3_aa: CAWSVHPRTSGRFNTGELFF
clone_size: .; v_call: TRBV11-2; j_call: TRBJ2-7; cdr3_aa: CASSLAFYEQYF
clone_size: .; v_call: TRBV10-1; j_call: TRBJ2-7; cdr3_aa: CASGRTSPDEQYF
clone_size: .; v_call: TRBV27; j_call: TRBJ2-1; cdr3_aa: CASSHRRGGEQFF
clone_size: .; v_call: TRBV27; j_call: TRBJ2-7; cdr3_aa: CASSFREGYEQYF
clone_size: .; v_call: TRBV19; j_call: .; cdr3_aa: CASSPGQGAYEQYF
clone_size: .; v_call: TRBV5-6; j_call: TRBJ1-2; cdr3_aa: CASSLLRGPLSYTF
clone_size: .; v_call: TRBV2; j_call: TRBJ2-5; cdr3_aa: CAGARGLQETQYF
clone_size: .; v_call: TRBV7-2; j_call: TRBJ1-1; cdr3_aa: CASSDRGWMNTEAFF
clone_size: .; v_call: TRBV6-5; j_call: TRBJ1-1; cdr3_aa: CASSTTGGDAEAFF
clone_size: .; v_call: TRBV10-3; j_call: TRBJ1-2; cdr3_aa: CAIRRSEEDGYTF
clone_size: once; v_call: TRBV5-1; j_call: TRBJ2-6; cdr3_aa: CASSRSGTGASGANVLTF
clone_size: .; v_call: TRBV7-3; j_call: TRBJ2-1; cdr3_aa: CASGPGSSYNEQFF
clone_size: once; v_call: TRBV19; j_call: TRBJ2-2; cdr3_aa: CASSIPRELAGELFF
clone_size: .; v_call: TRBV19; j_call: TRBJ2-1; cdr3_aa: CASSMTGNYNEQFF
clone_size: .; v_call: TRBV7-6; j_call: TRBJ2-7; cdr3_aa: CASSTGQGNYEQYF
clone_size: once; v_call: TRBV5-4; j_call: TRBJ1-2; cdr3_aa: CASSSGVNTPYGYTF
clone_size: .; v_call: TRBV7-2; j_call: TRBJ2-3; cdr3_aa: CASSSGLAGVTDTQYF
clone_size: .; v_call: TRBV7-2; j_call: TRBJ2-1; cdr3_aa: CASSPSGATPYRQFF
clone_size: .; v_call: TRBV19; j_call: TRBJ1-2; cdr3_aa: CASSISRIGYTF
clone_size: .; v_call: TRBV19; j_call: TRBJ1-3; cdr3_aa: CASRRLNSGNTIYF
clone_size: .; v_call: TRBV4-3; j_call: TRBJ2-7; cdr3_aa: CASSQTPGQVYEQYF
clone_size: .; v_call: TRBV6-6; j_call: TRBJ2-1; cdr3_aa: CASSYERGYNEQFF